These T cell receptor beta chains were read from a single sample in a study of blood T cell repertoires in COVID-19. Sequencing used immunoSEQ multiplex PCR; TCRdb keeps in-frame clones, though not all of them. The sample carries 200,000 to 300,000 clones, approximately 80% recorded once. The sequenced sample consisted of peripheral blood. The receptors here all came from a middle-aged man who had recovered from COVID-19. Each CDR3 is given without its conserved first and last residue. Part of the rows lack a size; the others show once, few, many or a class for expanded clones.

abundance: .
v_gene: TRBV30
CDR3aa: AWSVQWFSPLH

abundance: few
v_gene: TRBV5-1
CDR3aa: ASSPDSLNTEAF

abundance: .
v_gene: TRBV19
CDR3aa: ASSTEAETQY

abundance: .
v_gene: TRBV9
CDR3aa: ASSVDGGQGVYEQY

abundance: .
v_gene: TRBV19
CDR3aa: ASSMGQVPNH

abundance: .
v_gene: TRBV9
CDR3aa: ASSVDRGIQY

abundance: many
v_gene: TRBV5-1
CDR3aa: ASSLSVTSTDTQY

abundance: few
v_gene: TRBV5-4
CDR3aa: ASSPEVSPNTEAF

abundance: .
v_gene: TRBV19
CDR3aa: ASRVTGGPGTQY

abundance: .
v_gene: TRBV13
CDR3aa: ASSWGRTNTGELF

abundance: .
v_gene: TRBV29-1
CDR3aa: SGEAWASNEQF

abundance: .
v_gene: TRBV19
CDR3aa: ASSIGYGGNTGELF

abundance: .
v_gene: TRBV18
CDR3aa: ASSTSRDSGNTIY

abundance: .
v_gene: TRBV9
CDR3aa: ASSESPGQADQNYGYT

abundance: .
v_gene: TRBV3-1/TRBV3-2
CDR3aa: ASSSSGRGFNQPQH

abundance: .
v_gene: TRBV6-2/TRBV6-3
CDR3aa: ASSSLMTGTYEQY

abundance: .
v_gene: TRBV11-3
CDR3aa: ASSPGRGSPGNEQF

abundance: .
v_gene: TRBV5-1
CDR3aa: ASSSGTGVTEAF

abundance: .
v_gene: TRBV18
CDR3aa: ASFAGGQLNTEAF

abundance: .
v_gene: TRBV27
CDR3aa: ASSLSFYQPQH

abundance: .
v_gene: TRBV20-1
CDR3aa: SARGGTEAF

abundance: .
v_gene: TRBV19
CDR3aa: ASKEQVSSYEQY

abundance: .
v_gene: TRBV19
CDR3aa: ARDTGELF

abundance: .
v_gene: TRBV5-1
CDR3aa: ASSRGTQNTGELF

abundance: .
v_gene: TRBV11-3
CDR3aa: ASSLEVSPGQPYEQY

abundance: .
v_gene: TRBV9
CDR3aa: ASSDRQGARCEQY

abundance: .
v_gene: TRBV5-6
CDR3aa: ASSLAGGDTANYGYT

abundance: .
v_gene: TRBV20-1
CDR3aa: SARGLTEAF

abundance: .
v_gene: TRBV19
CDR3aa: ASSIGAGANVLT

abundance: .
v_gene: TRBV3-1/TRBV3-2
CDR3aa: ASSPGGYTEAF

abundance: .
v_gene: TRBV7-9
CDR3aa: ASSSLAGGPSNTGELF

abundance: few
v_gene: TRBV14
CDR3aa: ASSQGAGAETQY

abundance: .
v_gene: TRBV3-1/TRBV3-2
CDR3aa: ASSPGEANSYNSPLH

abundance: .
v_gene: TRBV6-2/TRBV6-3
CDR3aa: ASSGNRGGEQY

abundance: .
v_gene: TRBV4-1
CDR3aa: ASSQGGGWGSPLH

abundance: .
v_gene: TRBV9
CDR3aa: ASSVAPAADTEAF

abundance: .
v_gene: TRBV7-2
CDR3aa: ASILVPLSYEQY

abundance: .
v_gene: TRBV18
CDR3aa: ASSPQGTGGYYGYT

abundance: once
v_gene: TRBV15
CDR3aa: ATSRVGTGEGYT

abundance: .
v_gene: TRBV2
CDR3aa: ASMTSGGTKNIQY

abundance: .
v_gene: TRBV18
CDR3aa: ASSRSRQSTNEKLF

abundance: .
v_gene: TRBV19
CDR3aa: ASSPHRGPGGTEAF

abundance: once
v_gene: TRBV21-1
CDR3aa: ASSTRDSHKTGELF

abundance: once
v_gene: TRBV5-1
CDR3aa: ASSPGQGSYGYT

abundance: .
v_gene: TRBV6-5
CDR3aa: ASAGFDEQF